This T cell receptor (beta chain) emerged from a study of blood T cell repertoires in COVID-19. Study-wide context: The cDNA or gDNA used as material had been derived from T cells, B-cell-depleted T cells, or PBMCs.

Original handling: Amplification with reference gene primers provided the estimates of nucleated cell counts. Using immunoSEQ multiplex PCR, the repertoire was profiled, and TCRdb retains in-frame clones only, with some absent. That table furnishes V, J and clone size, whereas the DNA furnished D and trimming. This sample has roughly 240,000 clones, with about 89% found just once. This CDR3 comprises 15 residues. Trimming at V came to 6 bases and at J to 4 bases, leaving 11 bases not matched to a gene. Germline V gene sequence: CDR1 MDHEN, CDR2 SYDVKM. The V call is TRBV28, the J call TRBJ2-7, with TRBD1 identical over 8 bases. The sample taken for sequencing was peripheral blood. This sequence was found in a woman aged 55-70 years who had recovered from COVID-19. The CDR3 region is CASSPQGAVIYEQYF. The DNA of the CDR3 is TGTGCCAGCAGCCCGCAGGGGGCAGTTATTTACGAGCAGTACTTC.